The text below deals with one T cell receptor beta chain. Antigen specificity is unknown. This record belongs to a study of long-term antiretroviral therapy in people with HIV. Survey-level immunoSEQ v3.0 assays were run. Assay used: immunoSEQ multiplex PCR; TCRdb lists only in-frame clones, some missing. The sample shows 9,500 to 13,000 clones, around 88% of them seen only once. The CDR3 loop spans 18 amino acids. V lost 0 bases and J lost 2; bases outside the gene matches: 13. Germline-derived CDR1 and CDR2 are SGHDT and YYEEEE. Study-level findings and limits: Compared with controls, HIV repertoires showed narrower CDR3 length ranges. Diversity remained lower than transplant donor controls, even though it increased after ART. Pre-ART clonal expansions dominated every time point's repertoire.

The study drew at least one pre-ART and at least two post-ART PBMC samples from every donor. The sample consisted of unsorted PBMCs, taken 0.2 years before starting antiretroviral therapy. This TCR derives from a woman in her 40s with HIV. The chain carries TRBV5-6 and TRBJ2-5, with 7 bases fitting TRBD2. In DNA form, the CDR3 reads TGTGCCAGCAGCTTGGCGCGCCTAGCGGCGATTCCACAAGAGACCCAGTACTTC. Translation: CASSLARLAAIPQETQYF.